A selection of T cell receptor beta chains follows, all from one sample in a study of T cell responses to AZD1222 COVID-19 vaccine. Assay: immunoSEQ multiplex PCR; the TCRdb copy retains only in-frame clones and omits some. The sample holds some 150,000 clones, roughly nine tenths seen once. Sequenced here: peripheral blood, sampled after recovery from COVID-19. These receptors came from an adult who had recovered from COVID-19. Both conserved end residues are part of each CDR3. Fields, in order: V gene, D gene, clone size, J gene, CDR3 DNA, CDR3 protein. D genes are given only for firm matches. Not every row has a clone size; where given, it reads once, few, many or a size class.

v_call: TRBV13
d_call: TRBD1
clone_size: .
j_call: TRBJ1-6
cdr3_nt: TGTGCCAGCAGCTGGGACAGGGGTCCACCCCTCCACTTT
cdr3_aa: CASSWDRGPPLHF

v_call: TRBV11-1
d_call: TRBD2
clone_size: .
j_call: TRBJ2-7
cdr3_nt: TGTGCCAGCAGCTTAAGCCTAGCGGGGCCGGGGGAGCAGTACTTC
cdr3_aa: CASSLSLAGPGEQYF

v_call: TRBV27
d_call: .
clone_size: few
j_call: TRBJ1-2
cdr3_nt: TGTGCCAGCAGTTTCTCTACGGGACTCGGAGGCTACACCTTC
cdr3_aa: CASSFSTGLGGYTF

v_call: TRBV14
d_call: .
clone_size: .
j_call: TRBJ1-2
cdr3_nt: TGTGCCAGCAGCTTTTCTTCTAACTATGGCTACACCTTC
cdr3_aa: CASSFSSNYGYTF

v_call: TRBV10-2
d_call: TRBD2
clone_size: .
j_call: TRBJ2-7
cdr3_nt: TGCGCCAGCATTGGGGGGGTCCCGTCCTCCTACGAGCAGTACTTC
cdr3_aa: CASIGGVPSSYEQYF

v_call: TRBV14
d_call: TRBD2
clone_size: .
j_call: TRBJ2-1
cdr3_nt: TGTGCCAGCAGCCAACTAGGGACTAGCGGGAGGAATGAGCAGTTCTTC
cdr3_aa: CASSQLGTSGRNEQFF

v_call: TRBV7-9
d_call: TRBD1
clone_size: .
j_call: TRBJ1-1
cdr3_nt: TGTGCCAGCGGTCCGACAGGGGACACTGAAGCTTTCTTT
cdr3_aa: CASGPTGDTEAFF

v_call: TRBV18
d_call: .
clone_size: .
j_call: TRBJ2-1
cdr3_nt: TGTGCCAGCTCACCCGGGACTCCGAATGAGCAGTTCTTC
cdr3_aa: CASSPGTPNEQFF

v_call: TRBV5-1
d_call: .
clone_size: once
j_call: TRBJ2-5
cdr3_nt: TGCGCCAGCAGCTTGGCCGTCGGAGCGGGCCTGAAGACCCAGTACTTC
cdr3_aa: CASSLAVGAGLKTQYF

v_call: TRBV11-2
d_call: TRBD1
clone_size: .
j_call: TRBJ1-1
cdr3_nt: TGTGCCAGCAGTTTCGTCCGGGGACAGGGGAAGCAAGAAGCTTTCTTT
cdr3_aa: CASSFVRGQGKQEAFF

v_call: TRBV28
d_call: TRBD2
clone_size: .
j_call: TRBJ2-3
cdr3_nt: TGTGCCAGCAGTTTAAGCCTAGCGGGAGGCACAGATACGCAGTATTTT
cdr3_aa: CASSLSLAGGTDTQYF

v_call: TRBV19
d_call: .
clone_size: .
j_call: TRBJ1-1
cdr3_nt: TGTGCCAGTAGTATAGGGGGGGCTAGGACTGAAGCTTTCTTT
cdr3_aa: CASSIGGARTEAFF

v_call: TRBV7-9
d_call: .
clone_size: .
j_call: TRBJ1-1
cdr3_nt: TGTGCCAGCAGCCCAACGAACACTGAAGCTTTCTTT
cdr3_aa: CASSPTNTEAFF

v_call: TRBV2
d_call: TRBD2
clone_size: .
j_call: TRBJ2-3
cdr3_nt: TGTGCCAGCAGTCCAAGACTAGCGGGGGTCCCAGATACGCAGTATTTT
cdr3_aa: CASSPRLAGVPDTQYF

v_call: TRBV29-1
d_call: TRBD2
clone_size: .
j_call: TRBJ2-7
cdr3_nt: TGCAGCGGACTGATGAGCGGGAGACCCTACGAGCAGTACTTC
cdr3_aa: CSGLMSGRPYEQYF

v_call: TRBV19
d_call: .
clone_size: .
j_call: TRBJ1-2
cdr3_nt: TGTGCCAGTAGTATTGATCCAGGGCTAAATATATTCGGCTATGGCTACACCTTC
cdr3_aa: CASSIDPGLNIFGYGYTF

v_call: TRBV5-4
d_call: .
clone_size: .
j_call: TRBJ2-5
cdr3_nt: TGTGCCAGCAGCTCCGGGACACCCAGGGGGACCCAGTACTTC
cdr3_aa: CASSSGTPRGTQYF

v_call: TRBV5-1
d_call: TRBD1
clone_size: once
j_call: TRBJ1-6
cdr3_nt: TGCGCCAGCAGCCCCGAGGGACAGCGGCAAAATTCACCCCTCCACTTT
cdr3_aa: CASSPEGQRQNSPLHF

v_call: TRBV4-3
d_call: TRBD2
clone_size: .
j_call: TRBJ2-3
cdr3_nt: TGCGCCAGCAGCCAAGCAGCGGGGGGCTTAGATACGCAGTATTTT
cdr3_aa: CASSQAAGGLDTQYF

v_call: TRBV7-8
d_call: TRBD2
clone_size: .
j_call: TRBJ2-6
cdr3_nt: TGTGCCAGCAGTTCCCAGACTAGCGGGAGTCTCGGGGCCAACGTCCTGACTTTC
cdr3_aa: CASSSQTSGSLGANVLTF

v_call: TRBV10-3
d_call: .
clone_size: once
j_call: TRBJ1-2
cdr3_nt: TGTGCCATCAGTGAGGACGAGGGGGGGCGGGCTGGCCGGTATGGCTACACCTTC
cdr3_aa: CAISEDEGGRAGRYGYTF

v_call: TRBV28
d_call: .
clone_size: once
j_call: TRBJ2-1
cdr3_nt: TGTGCCAGCAGTTCGCCGACGGCGAGCTCCTACAATGAGCAGTTCTTC
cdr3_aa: CASSSPTASSYNEQFF

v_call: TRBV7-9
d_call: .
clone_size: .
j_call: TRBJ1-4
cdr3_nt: TGTGCCAGCAGCTTAGTGATGGGGGCCACTGAAAAACTGTTTTTT
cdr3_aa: CASSLVMGATEKLFF

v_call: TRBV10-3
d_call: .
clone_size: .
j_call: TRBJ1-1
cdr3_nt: TGTGCCATCAGTGAGAACACTGAAGCTTTCTTT
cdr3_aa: CAISENTEAFF

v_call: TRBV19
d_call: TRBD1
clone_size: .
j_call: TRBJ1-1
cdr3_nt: TGTGCCAGTAGTACCCTTACGGGACAGGGAGGTGAAGCTTTCTTT
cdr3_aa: CASSTLTGQGGEAFF

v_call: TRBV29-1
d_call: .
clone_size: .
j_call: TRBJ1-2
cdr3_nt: TGCAGCGTGCGAGCAAGACAGACCGACGATGGCTACACCTTC
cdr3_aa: CSVRARQTDDGYTF

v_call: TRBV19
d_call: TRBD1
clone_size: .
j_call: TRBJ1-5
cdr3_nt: TGTGCCAGTACTTTGTGGGCAGGGGGGAGCAATCAGCCCCAGCATTTT
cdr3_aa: CASTLWAGGSNQPQHF

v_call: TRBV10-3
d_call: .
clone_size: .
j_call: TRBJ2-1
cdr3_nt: TGTGCCATCAGTTGGGACGCCAATGAGCAGTTCTTC
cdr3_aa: CAISWDANEQFF

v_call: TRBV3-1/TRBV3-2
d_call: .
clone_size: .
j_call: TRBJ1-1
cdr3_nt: TGTGCCAGCAGCCCCGGGGGCGGCGGGGGCACTGAAGCTTTCTTT
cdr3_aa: CASSPGGGGGTEAFF

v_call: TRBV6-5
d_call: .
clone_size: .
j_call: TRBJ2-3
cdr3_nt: TGTGCCACCGTCCCGGGACTCGAGACGCAGTATTTT
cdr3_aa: CATVPGLETQYF

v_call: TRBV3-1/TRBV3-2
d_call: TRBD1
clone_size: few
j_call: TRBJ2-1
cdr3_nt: TGTGCCAGCAGCCCGCTAACAGGGGCAAATGAGCAGTTCTTC
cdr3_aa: CASSPLTGANEQFF

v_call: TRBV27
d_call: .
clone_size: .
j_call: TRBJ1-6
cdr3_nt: TGTGCCAGCAGTTTAGTCAATTCACCCCTCCACTTT
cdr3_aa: CASSLVNSPLHF

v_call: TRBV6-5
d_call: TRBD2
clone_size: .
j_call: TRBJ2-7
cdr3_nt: TGTGCCAGTTCCCGCGGGGGAAGAGCCTACGAGCAGTACTTC
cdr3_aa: CASSRGGRAYEQYF

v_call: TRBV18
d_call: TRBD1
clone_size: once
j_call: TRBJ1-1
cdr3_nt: TGTGCCAGCTCACCAAGGACAGGTGGGGACACTGAAGCTTTCTTT
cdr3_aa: CASSPRTGGDTEAFF

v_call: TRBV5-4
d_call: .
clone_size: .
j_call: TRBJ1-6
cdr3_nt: TGTGCCAGCAGCGCGTCGGACAGTTTTAATTCACCCCTCCACTTT
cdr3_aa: CASSASDSFNSPLHF

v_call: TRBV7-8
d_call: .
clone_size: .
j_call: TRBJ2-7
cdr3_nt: TGTGCCAGCAGCCCACCCTCCTACGAGCAGTACTTC
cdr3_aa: CASSPPSYEQYF

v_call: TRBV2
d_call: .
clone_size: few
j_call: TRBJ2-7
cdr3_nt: TGTGCCAGCAGTGAAGGCCCGGGCTCGCGAACCTACGAGCAGTACTTC
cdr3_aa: CASSEGPGSRTYEQYF

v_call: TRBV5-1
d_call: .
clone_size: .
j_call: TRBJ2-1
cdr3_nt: TGCGCCAGCAGCTTGGAAGGGGTCTCCTACAATGAGCAGTTCTTC
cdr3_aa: CASSLEGVSYNEQFF

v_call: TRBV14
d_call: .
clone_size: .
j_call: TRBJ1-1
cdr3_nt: TGTGCCAGCAGCCAAGACCCACAATGGGTGAACACTGAAGCTTTCTTT
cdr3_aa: CASSQDPQWVNTEAFF

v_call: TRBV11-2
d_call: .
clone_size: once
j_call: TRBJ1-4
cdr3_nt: TGTGCCAGCAGCCCCAGAGGGGGAGTGGATGAAAAACTGTTTTTT
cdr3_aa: CASSPRGGVDEKLFF

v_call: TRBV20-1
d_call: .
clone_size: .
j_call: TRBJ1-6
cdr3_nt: TGCAGTGCTGCAGATGGTTCACCCCTCCACTTT
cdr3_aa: CSAADGSPLHF

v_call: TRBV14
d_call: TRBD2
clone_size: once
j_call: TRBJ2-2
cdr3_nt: TGTGCCAGCAGGACTAGCAGCACCGGGGAGCTGTTTTTT
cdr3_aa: CASRTSSTGELFF

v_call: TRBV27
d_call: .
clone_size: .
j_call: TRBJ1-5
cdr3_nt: TGTGCCAGCAGCCCTCAGGGATTAAATCAGCCCCAGCATTTT
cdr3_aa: CASSPQGLNQPQHF

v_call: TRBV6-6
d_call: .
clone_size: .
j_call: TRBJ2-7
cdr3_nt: TGTGCCAGCAGGAGCCAGGATGGGGCGTCCTACGAGCAGTACTTC
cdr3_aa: CASRSQDGASYEQYF

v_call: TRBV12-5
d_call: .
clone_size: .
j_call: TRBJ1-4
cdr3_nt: TGTGCCTCAGATTCGGGGGGAGACCGGGAAAAACTGTTTTTT
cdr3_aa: CASDSGGDREKLFF

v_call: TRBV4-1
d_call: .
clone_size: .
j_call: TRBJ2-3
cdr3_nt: TGCGCCAGCAGCCAAGGACTCAGCACAGATACGCAGTATTTT
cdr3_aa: CASSQGLSTDTQYF

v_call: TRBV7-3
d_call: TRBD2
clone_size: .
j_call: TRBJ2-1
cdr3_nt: TGTGCCAGCAGCCCCCACGGGGGGGGTAATGAGCAGTTCTTC
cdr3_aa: CASSPHGGGNEQFF

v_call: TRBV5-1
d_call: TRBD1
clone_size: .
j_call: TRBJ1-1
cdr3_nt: TGCGCCAGCAGCACCCCGGGACAGGGGTACACTGAAGCTTTCTTT
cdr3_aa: CASSTPGQGYTEAFF

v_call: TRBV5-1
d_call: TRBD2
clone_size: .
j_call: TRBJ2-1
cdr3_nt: TGCGCCAGCAGCTTATCCGGGACTAGCGGGAGTTACAATGAGCAGTTCTTC
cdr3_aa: CASSLSGTSGSYNEQFF

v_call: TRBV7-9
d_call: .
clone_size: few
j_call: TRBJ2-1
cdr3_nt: TGTGCCAGCAGGTTGGGGGCCGAAAGCAATGAGCAGTTCTTC
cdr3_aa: CASRLGAESNEQFF

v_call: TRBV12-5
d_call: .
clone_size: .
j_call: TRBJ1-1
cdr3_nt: TGTGCTAGTGGTTTGGACCTGAACACTGAAGCTTTCTTT
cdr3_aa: CASGLDLNTEAFF

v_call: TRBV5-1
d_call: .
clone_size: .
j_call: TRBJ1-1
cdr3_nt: TGCGCCAGCAGTTGGGAGCTGAGGAACACTGAAGCTTTCTTT
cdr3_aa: CASSWELRNTEAFF

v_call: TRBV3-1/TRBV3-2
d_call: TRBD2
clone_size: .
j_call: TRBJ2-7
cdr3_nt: TGTGCCAGCAGCCTTTCCTCCGGGGGGGGCTACGAGCAGTACTTC
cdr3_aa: CASSLSSGGGYEQYF